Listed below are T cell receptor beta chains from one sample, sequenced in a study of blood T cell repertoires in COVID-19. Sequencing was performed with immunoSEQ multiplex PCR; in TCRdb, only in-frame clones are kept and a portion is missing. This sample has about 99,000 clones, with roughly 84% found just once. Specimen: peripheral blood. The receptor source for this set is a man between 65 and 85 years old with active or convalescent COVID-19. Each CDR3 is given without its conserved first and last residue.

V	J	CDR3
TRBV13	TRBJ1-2	ASSLGQSTRASYGYT
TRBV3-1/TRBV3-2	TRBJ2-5	ASSPQWGTGMRETQY
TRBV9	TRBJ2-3	ASSVEEGGRTDTQY
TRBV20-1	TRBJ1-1	SANEQGGPTEAF
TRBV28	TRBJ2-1	ASSERQGNNEQF
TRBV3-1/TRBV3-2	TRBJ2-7	ASSQVWRMDEQY
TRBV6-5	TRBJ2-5	ASRASGEETQY
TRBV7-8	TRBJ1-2	ASSPRGGFMNYGYT
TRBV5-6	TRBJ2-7	ASSSADSLYEQY
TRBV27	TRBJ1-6	ASRTGQSYNSPLH